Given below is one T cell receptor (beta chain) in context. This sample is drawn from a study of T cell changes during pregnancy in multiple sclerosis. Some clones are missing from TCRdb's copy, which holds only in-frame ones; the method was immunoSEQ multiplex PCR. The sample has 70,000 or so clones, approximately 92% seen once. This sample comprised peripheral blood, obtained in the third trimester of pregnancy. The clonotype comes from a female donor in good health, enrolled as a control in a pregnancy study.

The chain's CDR3 is CSVQPGHSYNEQFF. DNA for the CDR3: TGCAGCGTCCAACCGGGACACTCCTACAATGAGCAGTTCTTC. The chain uses TRBV29-1 and TRBJ2-1; D is perhaps TRBD1 (6 bases). V lost 6 bases to trimming and J lost 0 bases, with 12 bases between them. The CDR3 runs 14 residues. In germline, CDR1 is SQVTM, CDR2 ANQGSEA.